This TCR delta chain appears in the sequencing data of a study of γδ T cells in repeated Plasmodium falciparum infection. Each sorted gammadelta sample had TRG and TRD chains sequenced. TCRdb redid the clone calls on the multiplex PCR reads with CATT. The top ten clones hold 8.6% of a sample with tens of thousands of delta-chain clones, over 1.5% of them seen once. In this sample, this clone turned up a few times. The target antigen is unknown. The TCRdb protein, from a much larger clone, departs from this DNA's translation at residue 4, likely by read error; the protein shown derives from the DNA. Bulk repertoires came from Vgamma9/Vdelta2+ or Vdelta2-negative gammadelta T cells flow-sorted from PBMC. Germline assignment: CDR1 TSWWSYY and CDR2 QGS. The CDR3 covers 19 residues. General study points: Over time and infection, Vgamma9/Vdelta2+ repertoires remained highly stable and polyclonal. Vdelta2-negative gammadelta repertoires appeared less diverse and less shared in Malian than Australian children.

V is TRDV1 and J is TRDJ1, with TRDD2 matching 9 bases. Specimen: gamma-delta T cells from blood. The source of this sequence is a pool of human donors (malaria-infected and uninfected, not separated). In nucleotides, the CDR3 is TGTGCTCTTAGGGATCCCTTCCTACGTAGGTGGGGGAGAACCGATAAGCTCATCTTT. Its protein product is CALRDPFLRRWGRTDKLIF.